This TCR beta chain was identified during a study of T cells in Graves' hyperthyroidism and ophthalmopathy. Diagnosing involved the use of clinical symptoms, serum thyroxine and TRAb, thyroid ultrasound and orbital computed tomography. Per germline, CDR1 SGHVS and CDR2 FQNEAQ. There are 14 residues in the CDR3. V lost 7 bases and J 2 bases, leaving 14 bases between the germline ends. Authors of the study amplified TCR beta CDR3 regions from RNA transcripts. The HTBI primer set was used in a first-round RT-PCR of the TCR CDR3. Each CDR3 protein is one row after TCRdb ran MiXCR on the multiplex PCR reads. Here the sample spans about 760,000 distinct CDR3 sequences, 30% to 40% being singletons.

The sequence came from a woman between 35 and 50 years old with Graves' hyperthyroidism. The genes are TRBV7-8 and TRBJ1-1; no firm D call. Sequenced material: blood. CDR3 residues: CASTLRAGNTEAFF. CDR3 bases: TGTGCCAGCACCCTACGGGCAGGAAACACTGAAGCTTTCTTT.